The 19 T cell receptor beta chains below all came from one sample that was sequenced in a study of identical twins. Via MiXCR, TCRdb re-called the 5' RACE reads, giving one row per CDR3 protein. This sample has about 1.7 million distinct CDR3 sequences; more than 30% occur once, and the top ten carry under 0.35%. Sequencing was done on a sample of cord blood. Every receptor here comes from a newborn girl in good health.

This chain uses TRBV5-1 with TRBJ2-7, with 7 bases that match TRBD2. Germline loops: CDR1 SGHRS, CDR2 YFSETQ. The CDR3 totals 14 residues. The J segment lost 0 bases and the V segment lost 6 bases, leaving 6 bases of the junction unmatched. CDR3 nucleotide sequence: TGCGCCAGCACTTTGGGAGGGCTCTCCTACGAGCAGTACTTC. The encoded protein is CASTLGGLSYEQYF.

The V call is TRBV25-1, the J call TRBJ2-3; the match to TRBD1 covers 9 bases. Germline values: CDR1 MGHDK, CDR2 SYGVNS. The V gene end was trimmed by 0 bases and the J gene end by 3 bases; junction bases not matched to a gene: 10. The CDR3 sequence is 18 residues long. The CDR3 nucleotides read TGTGCCAGCAGTGAATATAAAGGGCGACAGGGGGGGACAGATACGCAGTATTTT. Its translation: CASSEYKGRQGGTDTQYF.

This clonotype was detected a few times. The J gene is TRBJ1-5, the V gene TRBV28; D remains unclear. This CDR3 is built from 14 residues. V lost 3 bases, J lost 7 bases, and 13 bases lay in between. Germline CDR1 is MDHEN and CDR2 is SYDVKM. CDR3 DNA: TGTGCCAGCAGTTTTCAGATCTTATCGCAGCCCCAGCATTTT. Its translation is CASSFQILSQPQHF.

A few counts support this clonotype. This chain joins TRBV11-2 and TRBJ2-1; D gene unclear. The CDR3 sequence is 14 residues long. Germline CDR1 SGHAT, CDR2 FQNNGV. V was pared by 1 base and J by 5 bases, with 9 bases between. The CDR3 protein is CASSLVNINNEQFF. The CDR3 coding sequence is TGTGCCAGCAGCTTAGTTAACATTAACAATGAGCAGTTCTTC.

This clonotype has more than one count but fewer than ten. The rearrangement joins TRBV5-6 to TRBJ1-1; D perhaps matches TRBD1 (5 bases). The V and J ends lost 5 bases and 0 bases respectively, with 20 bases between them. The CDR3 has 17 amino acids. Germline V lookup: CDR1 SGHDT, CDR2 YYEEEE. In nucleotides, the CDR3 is TGTGCCAGCAGAAAGGGGTTCCTCTTTTCAATGAACACTGAAGCTTTCTTT. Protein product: CASRKGFLFSMNTEAFF.

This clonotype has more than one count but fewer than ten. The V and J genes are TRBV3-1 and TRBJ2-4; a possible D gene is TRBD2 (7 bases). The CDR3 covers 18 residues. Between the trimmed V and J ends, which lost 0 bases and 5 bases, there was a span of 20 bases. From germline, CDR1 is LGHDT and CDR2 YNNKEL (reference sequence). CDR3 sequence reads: CASSQDTLAVRGENIQYF. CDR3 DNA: TGTGCCAGCAGCCAAGATACGCTAGCGGTGAGGGGGGAAAACATTCAGTACTTC. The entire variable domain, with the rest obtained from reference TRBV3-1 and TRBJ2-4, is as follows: DTAVSQTPKYLVTQMGNDKSIKCEQNLGHDTMYWYKQDSKKFLKIMFSYNNKELIINETVPNRFSPKSPDKAHLNLHINSLELGDSAVYFCASSQDTLAVRGENIQYFGAGTRLSVL.

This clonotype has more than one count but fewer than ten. CDR3 protein: CASLRESCKETQYF. In DNA form, the CDR3 reads TGTGCCAGCCTGAGGGAGAGCTGTAAAGAGACCCAGTACTTC. This sequence joins TRBV21-1 and TRBJ2-5; no check of the table's D call, TRBD2, against the DNA was made. TRBV21-1 represents a pseudogene. The CDR3 has 14 amino acids.

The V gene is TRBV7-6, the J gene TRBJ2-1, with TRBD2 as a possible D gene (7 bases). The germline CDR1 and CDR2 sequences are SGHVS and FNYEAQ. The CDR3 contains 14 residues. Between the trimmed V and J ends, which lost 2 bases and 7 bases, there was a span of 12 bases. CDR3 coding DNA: TGTGCCAGCAGCTTAAGGGGGGGCCAGAATGAGCAGTTCTTC. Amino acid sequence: CASSLRGGQNEQFF.

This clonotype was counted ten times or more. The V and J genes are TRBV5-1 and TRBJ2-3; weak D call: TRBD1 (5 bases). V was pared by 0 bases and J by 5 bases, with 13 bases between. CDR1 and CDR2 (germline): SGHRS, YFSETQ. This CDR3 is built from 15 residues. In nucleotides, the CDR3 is TGCGCCAGCAGCTTGGGAGCAGGGTTAAGAGATACGCAGTATTTT. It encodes CASSLGAGLRDTQYF.

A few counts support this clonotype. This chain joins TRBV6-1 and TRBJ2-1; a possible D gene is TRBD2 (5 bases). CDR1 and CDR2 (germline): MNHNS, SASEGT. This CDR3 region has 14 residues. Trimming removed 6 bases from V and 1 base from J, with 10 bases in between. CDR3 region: CASRGVYSYNEQFF. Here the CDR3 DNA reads TGTGCCAGCAGGGGAGTTTATTCCTACAATGAGCAGTTCTTC.

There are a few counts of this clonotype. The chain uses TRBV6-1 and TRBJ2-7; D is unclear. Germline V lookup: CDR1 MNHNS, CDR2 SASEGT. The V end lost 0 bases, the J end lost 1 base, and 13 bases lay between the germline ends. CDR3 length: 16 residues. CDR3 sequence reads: CASSEALLLGSYEQYF. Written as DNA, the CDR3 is TGTGCCAGCAGTGAAGCACTCCTACTGGGATCCTACGAGCAGTACTTC.

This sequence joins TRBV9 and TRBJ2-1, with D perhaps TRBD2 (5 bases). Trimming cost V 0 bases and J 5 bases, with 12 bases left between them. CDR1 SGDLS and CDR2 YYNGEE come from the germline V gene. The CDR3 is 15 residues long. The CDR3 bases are TGTGCCAGCAGCGTAGCTGTAGGACTGAACAATGAGCAGTTCTTC. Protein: CASSVAVGLNNEQFF.

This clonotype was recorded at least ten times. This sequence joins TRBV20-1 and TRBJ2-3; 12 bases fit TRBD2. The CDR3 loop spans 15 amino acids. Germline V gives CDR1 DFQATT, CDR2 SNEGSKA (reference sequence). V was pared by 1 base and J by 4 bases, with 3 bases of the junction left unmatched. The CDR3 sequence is CSARGLAGAADTQYF. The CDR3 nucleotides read TGCAGTGCTAGAGGACTAGCGGGAGCAGCAGATACGCAGTATTTT.

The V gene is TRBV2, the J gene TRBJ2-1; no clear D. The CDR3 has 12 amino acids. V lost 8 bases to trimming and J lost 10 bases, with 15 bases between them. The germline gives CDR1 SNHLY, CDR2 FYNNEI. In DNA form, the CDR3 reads TGTGCCAGCGGAATACGGGTCTACGAGCAGTTCTTC. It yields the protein CASGIRVYEQFF. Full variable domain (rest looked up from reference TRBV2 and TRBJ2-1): EPEVTQTPSHQVTQMGQEVILRCVPISNHLYFYWYRQILGQKVEFLVSFYNNEISEKSEIFDDQFSVERPDGSNFTLKIRSTKLEDSAMYFCASGIRVYEQFFGPGTRLTVL.

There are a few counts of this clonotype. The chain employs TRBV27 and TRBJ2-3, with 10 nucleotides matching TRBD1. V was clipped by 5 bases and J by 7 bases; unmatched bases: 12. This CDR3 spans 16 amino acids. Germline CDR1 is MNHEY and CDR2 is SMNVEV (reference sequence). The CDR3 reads CASSPLIGTGDNTQYF. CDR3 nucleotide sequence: TGTGCCAGCAGTCCTCTGATCGGGACAGGGGATAATACGCAGTATTTT.

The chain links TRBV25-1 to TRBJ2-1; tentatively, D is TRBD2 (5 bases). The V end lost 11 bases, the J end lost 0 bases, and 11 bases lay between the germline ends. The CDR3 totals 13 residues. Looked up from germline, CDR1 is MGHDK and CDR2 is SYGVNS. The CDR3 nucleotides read TGTGCCTCAGAGCGGAACTCCTACAATGAGCAGTTCTTC. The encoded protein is CASERNSYNEQFF.

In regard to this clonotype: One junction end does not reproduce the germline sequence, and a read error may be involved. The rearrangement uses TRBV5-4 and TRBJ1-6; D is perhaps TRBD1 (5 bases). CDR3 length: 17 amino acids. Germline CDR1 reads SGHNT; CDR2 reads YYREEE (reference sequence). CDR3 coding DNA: TGTGCCAGCAGCTTGGCTGTCAAGGCCAGGGATAATTCACCCCCCCACTTT. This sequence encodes CASSLAVKARDNSPPHF.

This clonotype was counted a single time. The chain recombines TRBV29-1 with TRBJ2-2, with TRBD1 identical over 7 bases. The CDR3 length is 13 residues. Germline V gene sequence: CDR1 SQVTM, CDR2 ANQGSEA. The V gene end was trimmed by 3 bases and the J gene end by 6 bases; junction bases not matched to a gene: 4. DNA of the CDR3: TGCAGCGTTGAGCAGGGGGACGCCGGGGAGCTGTTTTTT. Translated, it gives CSVEQGDAGELFF.

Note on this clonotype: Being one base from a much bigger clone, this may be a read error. The CDR3 here is CAGSPGQWNYGYTF. CDR3 sequence (DNA): TGTGCCGGCAGTCCGGGACAGTGGAACTATGGCTACACCTTC. This chain connects TRBV12-3 or TRBV12-4 to TRBJ1-2, with 7 nucleotides matching TRBD1. This CDR3 has 14 amino acids.